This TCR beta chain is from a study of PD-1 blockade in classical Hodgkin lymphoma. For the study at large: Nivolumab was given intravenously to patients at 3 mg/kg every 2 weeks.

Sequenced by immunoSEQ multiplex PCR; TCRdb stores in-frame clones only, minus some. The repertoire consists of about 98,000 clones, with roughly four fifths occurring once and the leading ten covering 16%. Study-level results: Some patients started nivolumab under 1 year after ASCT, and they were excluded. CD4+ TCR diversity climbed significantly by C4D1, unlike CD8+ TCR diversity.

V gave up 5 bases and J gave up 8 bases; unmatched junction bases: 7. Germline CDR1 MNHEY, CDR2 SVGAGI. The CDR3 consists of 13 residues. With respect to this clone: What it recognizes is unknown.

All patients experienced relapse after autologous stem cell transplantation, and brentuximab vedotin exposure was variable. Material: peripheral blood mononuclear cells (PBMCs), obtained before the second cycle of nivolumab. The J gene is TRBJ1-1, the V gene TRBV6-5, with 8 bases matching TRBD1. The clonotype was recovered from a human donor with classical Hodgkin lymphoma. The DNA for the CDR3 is TGTGCCAGCAGTGGGGGAACAGGGGGGGAAGCTTTCTTT. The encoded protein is CASSGGTGGEAFF.